This section outlines one T cell receptor (beta chain) sequence together with its context. Its target is not known. A much larger clone differs from this one at a single base, so this may be a read error. The germline V gene encodes CDR1 DFQATT and CDR2 SNEGSKA (reference sequence). CDR3 length: 12 amino acids. Losses at the gene ends were 5 bases for V and 9 bases for J; bases not matched to a gene: 8. Live CD3+CD8+TCRalphabeta+ cells were sorted into four subsets by PD-1 and/or TIGIT. This specimen comes from a study of circulating CD8 cells and anti-PD-1 response in melanoma. For the study at large: Complete or partial response defined responders; stable or progressive disease, non-responders. General study results and limits: The cohort mixed treatment-naive and previously treated patients. Most experiments lacked replicates.

The QIAseq Immune Repertoire TCR panel built the libraries from around 15 ng of total RNA. Via MiXCR, TCRdb re-called the reads, giving one row per CDR3 protein. The data hold hundreds of distinct CDR3 sequences, with 8% to 10% observed a single time. This chain joins TRBV20-1 and TRBJ1-2; TRBD1 matches at 8 bases. This clonotype was obtained from a human donor with melanoma. The material sequenced was CD8+ T cells from PBMCs, taken at baseline or after one month of anti-PD-1 therapy (not recorded which). The CDR3 region has the DNA TGCAGTGCTCCGGACAGGGAGTATAGCTACACCTTC. It specifies CSAPDREYSYTF.